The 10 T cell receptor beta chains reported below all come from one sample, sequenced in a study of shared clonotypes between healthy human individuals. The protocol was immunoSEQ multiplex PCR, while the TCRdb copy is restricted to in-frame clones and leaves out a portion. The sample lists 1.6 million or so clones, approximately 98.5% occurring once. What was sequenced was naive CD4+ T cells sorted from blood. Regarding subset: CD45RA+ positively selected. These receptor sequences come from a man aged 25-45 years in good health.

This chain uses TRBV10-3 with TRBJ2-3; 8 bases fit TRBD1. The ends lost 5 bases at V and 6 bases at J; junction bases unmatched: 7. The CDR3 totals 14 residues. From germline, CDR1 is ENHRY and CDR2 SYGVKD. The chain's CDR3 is CAISSQGASDTQYF. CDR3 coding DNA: TGTGCCATCAGTAGCCAGGGGGCTTCCGATACGCAGTATTTT.

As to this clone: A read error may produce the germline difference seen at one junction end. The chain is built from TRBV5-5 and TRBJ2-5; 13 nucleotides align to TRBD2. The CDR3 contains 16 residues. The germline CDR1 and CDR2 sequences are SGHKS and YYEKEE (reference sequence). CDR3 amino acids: CASSLGLAGSQETQYF. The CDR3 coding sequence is TGTGCCAGCAGTTTGGGACTAGCGGGATCCCAAGAGACCCAGTACTTC.

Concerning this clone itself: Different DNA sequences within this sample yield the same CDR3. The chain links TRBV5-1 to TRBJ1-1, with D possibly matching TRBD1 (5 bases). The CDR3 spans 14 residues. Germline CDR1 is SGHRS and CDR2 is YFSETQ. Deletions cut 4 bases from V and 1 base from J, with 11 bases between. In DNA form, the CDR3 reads TGCGCCAGCAGCCCCCCTGGGGGGAACACTGAAGCTTTCTTT. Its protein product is CASSPPGGNTEAFF.

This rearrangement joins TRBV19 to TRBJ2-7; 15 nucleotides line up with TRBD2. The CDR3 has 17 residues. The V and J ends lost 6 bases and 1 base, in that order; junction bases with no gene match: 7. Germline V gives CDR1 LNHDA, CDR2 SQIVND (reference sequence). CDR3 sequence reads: CASRGLAGGSYSYEQYF. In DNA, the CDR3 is TGTGCCAGTAGAGGACTAGCGGGAGGGTCCTATTCCTACGAGCAGTACTTC.

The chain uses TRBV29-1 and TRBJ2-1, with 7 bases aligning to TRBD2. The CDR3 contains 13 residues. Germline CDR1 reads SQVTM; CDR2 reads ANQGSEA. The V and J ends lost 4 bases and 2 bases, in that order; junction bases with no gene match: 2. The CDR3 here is CSVASGTYNEQFF. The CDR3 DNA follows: TGCAGCGTTGCTAGCGGAACCTACAATGAGCAGTTCTTC.

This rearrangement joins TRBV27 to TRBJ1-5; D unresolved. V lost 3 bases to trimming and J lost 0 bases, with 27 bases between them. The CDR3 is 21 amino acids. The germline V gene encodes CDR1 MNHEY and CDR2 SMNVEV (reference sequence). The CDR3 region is CASSLYSPRPVNRYSNQPQHF. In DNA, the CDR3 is TGTGCCAGCAGTTTGTACTCCCCTCGTCCTGTCAATAGATATAGCAATCAGCCCCAGCATTTT.

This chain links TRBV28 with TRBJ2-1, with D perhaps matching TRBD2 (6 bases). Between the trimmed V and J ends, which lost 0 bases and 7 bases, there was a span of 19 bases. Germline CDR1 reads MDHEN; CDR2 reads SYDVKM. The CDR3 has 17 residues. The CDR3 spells CASSLWLSAGKRNEQFF. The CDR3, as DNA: TGTGCCAGCAGTTTATGGCTTTCGGCGGGGAAGAGGAATGAGCAGTTCTTC. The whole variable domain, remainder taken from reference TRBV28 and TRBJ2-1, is DVKVTQSSRYLVKRTGEKVFLECVQDMDHENMFWYRQDPGLGLRLIYFSYDVKMKEKGDIPEGYSVSREKKERFSLILESASTNQTSMYLCASSLWLSAGKRNEQFFGPGTRLTVL.

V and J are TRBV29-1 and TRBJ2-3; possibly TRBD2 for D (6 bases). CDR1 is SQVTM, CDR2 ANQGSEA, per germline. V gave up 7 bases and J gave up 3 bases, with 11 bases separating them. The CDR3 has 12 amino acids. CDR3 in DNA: TGCAGCGCAGAAGGAGGGACAGATACGCAGTATTTT. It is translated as CSAEGGTDTQYF.

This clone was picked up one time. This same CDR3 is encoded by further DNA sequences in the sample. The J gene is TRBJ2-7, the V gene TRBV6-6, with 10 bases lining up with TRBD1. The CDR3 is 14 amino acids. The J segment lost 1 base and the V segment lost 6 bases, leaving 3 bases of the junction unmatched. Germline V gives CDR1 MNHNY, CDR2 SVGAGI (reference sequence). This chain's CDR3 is CASSRDRGSYEQYF. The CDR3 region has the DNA TGTGCCAGCAGCCGGGACAGGGGATCCTACGAGCAGTACTTC.

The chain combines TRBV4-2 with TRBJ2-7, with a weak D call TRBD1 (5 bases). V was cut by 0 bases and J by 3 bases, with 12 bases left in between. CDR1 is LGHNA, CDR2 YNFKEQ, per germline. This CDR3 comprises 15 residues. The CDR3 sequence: CASSQDWGKVYEQYF. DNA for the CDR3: TGTGCCAGCAGCCAAGACTGGGGCAAAGTCTACGAGCAGTACTTC.